Below, 9 T cell receptor beta chains from the same sample are listed, as sequenced in a study of blood T cell repertoires in COVID-19. Method: immunoSEQ multiplex PCR; TCRdb's copy keeps in-frame clones and lacks some. In the table there are about 180,000 clones, 80% to 90% of which are singletons. The sequencing input was peripheral blood. These receptors all stem from a man younger than 35 who had recovered from COVID-19.

In its sample, this clone was seen once. The rearrangement links TRBV5-6 to TRBJ2-2; D unclear. V was pared by 4 bases and J by 2 bases, with 9 bases between. The CDR3 extends over 14 amino acids. The germline V gene has CDR1 SGHDT and CDR2 YYEEEE. The CDR3 bases are TGTGCCAGCAGCCTGGCCGGTAACACCGGGGAGCTGTTTTTT. Translation gives CASSLAGNTGELFF.

The chain links TRBV14 to TRBJ1-1; TRBD1 might be the D (6 bases). V lost 10 bases to trimming and J lost 1 base, with 13 bases between them. The CDR3 is 13 residues long. Germline V gives CDR1 SGHDN, CDR2 FVKESK. As DNA, the CDR3 is TGTGCCACCGGTAGACAGGAGAACACTGAAGCTTTCTTT. Protein sequence: CATGRQENTEAFF.

The rearrangement links TRBV5-1 to TRBJ2-1, with 8 bases lining up with TRBD2. The CDR3 is 14 amino acids. Germline lookup yields CDR1 SGHRS and CDR2 YFSETQ. V gave up 1 base and J gave up 3 bases; unmatched junction bases: 0. The CDR3 spells CASSLTSGYNEQFF. CDR3 in DNA: TGCGCCAGCAGCTTGACTAGCGGCTACAATGAGCAGTTCTTC.

The chain links TRBV6-5 to TRBJ2-3; D is undetermined. The CDR3 is 13 amino acids. Deletions cut 9 bases from V and 0 bases from J, with 10 bases between. The germline gives CDR1 MNHEY, CDR2 SVGAGI. CDR3 DNA sequence: TGTGCCAGTAGAGCGCTTAGCACAGATACGCAGTATTTT. Translation: CASRALSTDTQYF.

The V and J genes are TRBV11-3 and TRBJ2-7; no firm D call. Germline CDR1 is SGHNT and CDR2 is YENEEA. V was trimmed by 0 bases and J by 4 bases, leaving 7 bases between them. The CDR3 runs 13 residues. The CDR3 spells CASSLDPFYEQYF. CDR3 sequence (DNA): TGTGCCAGCAGCTTAGATCCCTTTTACGAGCAGTACTTC.

This chain links TRBV28 with TRBJ1-2, with D possibly matching TRBD1 (5 bases). This CDR3 comprises 13 residues. The germline gives CDR1 MDHEN, CDR2 SYDVKM. V lost 8 bases and J lost 0, with 10 bases in between. For the CDR3, the DNA is TGTGCCAGCGGCTCGACAGCTAACTATGGCTACACCTTC. Translating gives CASGSTANYGYTF.

The chain links TRBV6-1 to TRBJ1-2; 7 bases agree with TRBD1. Trimming took 3 bases from V and 4 from J; bases not matched to a gene: 5. Germline CDR1 reads MNHNS; CDR2 reads SASEGT. The CDR3 contains 14 residues. This chain's CDR3 is CASSEGDRSYGYTF. The CDR3 DNA sequence: TGTGCCAGCAGTGAGGGGGACAGATCCTATGGCTACACCTTC.

The chain employs TRBV7-2 and TRBJ2-4, with TRBD2 matching over 9 bases. CDR3 size: 17 residues. V gave up 2 bases and J gave up 5 bases; unmatched junction bases: 10. Germline CDR1 SGHTA, CDR2 FQGNSA. Here the CDR3 reads CASSLRERAGGQNIQYF. The DNA of the CDR3 is TGTGCCAGCAGCTTAAGGGAGAGGGCGGGAGGGCAAAACATTCAGTACTTC.

The genes are TRBV6-5 and TRBJ2-7; 7 positions match TRBD1. V shed 0 bases and J 6 bases; nucleotides not matched to a gene: 8. The CDR3 contains 15 residues. Germline CDR1 is MNHEY and CDR2 is SVGAGI. CDR3 sequence: CASSYSFTGASEQYF. The CDR3 nucleotides are TGTGCCAGCAGTTACTCGTTTACAGGGGCTAGCGAGCAGTACTTC.